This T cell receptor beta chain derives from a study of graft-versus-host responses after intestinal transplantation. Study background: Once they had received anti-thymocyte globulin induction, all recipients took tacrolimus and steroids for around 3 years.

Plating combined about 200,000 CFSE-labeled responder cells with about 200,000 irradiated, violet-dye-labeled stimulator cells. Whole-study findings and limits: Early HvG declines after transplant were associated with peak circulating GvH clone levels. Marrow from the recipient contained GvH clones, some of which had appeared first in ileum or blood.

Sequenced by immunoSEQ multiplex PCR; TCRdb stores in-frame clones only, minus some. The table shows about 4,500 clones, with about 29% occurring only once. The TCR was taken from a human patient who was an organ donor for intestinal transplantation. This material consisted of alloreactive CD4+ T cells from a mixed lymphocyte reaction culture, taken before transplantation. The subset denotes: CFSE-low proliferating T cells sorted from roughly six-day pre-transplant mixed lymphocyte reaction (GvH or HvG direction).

The CDR3 region has the DNA TGTGCCAGCACCGGTCGGGGAAACACCGGGGAGCTGTTTTTT. As protein: CASTGRGNTGELFF. The chain recombines TRBV2 with TRBJ2-2; tentatively, D is TRBD2 (5 bases). The germline V gene encodes CDR1 SNHLY and CDR2 FYNNEI. Trimming removed 7 bases from V and 2 bases from J, with 11 bases in between. There are 14 residues in the CDR3. Filled out from reference TRBV2 and TRBJ2-2, the complete variable domain reads EPEVTQTPSHQVTQMGQEVILRCVPISNHLYFYWYRQILGQKVEFLVSFYNNEISEKSEIFDDQFSVERPDGSNFTLKIRSTKLEDSAMYFCASTGRGNTGELFFGEGSRLTVL.